This T cell receptor (beta chain) was obtained from a study of naive and memory T cell subsets. An equimolar mix of two oligonucleotides served as the beta constant-region primer for TRBC1 and TRBC2. A 12-nucleotide UMI and the SP2 primer were added to the cDNA 3' end by oligonucleotide ligation. TCRdb reprocessed the UMI-ligation and nested PCR reads via MiXCR and lists one record per CDR3 protein. The sample holds roughly 91,000 distinct CDR3 sequences; around 13% are singletons and the top ten take around 0.9%. Germline CDR1 MDHEN, CDR2 SYDVKM. CDR3 length: 16 residues. J lost 8 bases, V lost 1 base, and 7 bases had no gene match.

The TCR sequence derives from a human donor in good health. Input material: central memory CD4+ T cells from blood. V gene TRBV28 combines with J gene TRBJ1-4; 10 bases line up with TRBD1. CDR3 sequence reads: CASSLYWDRGGEKLFF. CDR3 nucleotides: TGTGCCAGCAGTTTATATTGGGACAGGGGAGGCGAAAAACTGTTTTTT.